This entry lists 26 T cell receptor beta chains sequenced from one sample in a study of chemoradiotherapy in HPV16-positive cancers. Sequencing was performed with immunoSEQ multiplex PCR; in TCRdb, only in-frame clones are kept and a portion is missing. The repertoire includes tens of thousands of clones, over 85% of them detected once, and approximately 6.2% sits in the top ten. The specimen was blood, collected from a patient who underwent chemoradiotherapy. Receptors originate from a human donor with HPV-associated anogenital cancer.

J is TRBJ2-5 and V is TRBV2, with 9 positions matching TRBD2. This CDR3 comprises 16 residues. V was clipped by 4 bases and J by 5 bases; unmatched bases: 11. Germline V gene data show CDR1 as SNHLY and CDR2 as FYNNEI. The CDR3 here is CASSGGQRGVGETQYF. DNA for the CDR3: TGTGCCAGCAGTGGTGGGCAGCGGGGGGTCGGGGAGACCCAGTACTTC.

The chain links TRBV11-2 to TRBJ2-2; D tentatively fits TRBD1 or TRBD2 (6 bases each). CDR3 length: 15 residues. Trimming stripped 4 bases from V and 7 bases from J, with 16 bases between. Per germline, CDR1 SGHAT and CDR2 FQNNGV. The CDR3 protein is CASSWTPGAGGELFF. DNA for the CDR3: TGTGCCAGCAGCTGGACGCCGGGGGCAGGCGGGGAGCTGTTTTTT.

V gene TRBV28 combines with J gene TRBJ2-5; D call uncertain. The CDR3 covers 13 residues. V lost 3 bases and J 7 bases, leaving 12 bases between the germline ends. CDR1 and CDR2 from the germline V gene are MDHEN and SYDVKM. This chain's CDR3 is CASSLQDPGTQYF. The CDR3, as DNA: TGTGCCAGCAGTTTGCAGGACCCCGGGACCCAGTACTTC. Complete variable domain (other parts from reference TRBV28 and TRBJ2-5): DVKVTQSSRYLVKRTGEKVFLECVQDMDHENMFWYRQDPGLGLRLIYFSYDVKMKEKGDIPEGYSVSREKKERFSLILESASTNQTSMYLCASSLQDPGTQYFGPGTRLLVL.

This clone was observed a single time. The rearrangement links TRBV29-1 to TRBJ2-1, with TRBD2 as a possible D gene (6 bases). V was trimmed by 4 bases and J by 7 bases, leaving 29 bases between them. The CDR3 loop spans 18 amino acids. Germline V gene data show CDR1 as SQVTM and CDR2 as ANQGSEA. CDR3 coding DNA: TGCAGCGTTGGAGGCCAAGCGGGTATTCCAGGTGGGCAGAATGAGCAGTTCTTC. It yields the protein CSVGGQAGIPGGQNEQFF.

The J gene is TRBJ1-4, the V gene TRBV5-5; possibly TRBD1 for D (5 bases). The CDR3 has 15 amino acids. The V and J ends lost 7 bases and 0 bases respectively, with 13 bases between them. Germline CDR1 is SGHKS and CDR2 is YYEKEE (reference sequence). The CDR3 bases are TGTGCCAGCGGGGTACAGGTGACAACTAATGAAAAACTGTTTTTT. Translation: CASGVQVTTNEKLFF.

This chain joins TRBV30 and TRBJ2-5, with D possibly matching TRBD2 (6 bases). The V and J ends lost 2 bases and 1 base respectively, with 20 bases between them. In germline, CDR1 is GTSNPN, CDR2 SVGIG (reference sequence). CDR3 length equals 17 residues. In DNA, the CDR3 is TGTGCCTGGAGTACCCAGGAGGGCAGGGATACCCAAGAGACCCAGTACTTC. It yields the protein CAWSTQEGRDTQETQYF.

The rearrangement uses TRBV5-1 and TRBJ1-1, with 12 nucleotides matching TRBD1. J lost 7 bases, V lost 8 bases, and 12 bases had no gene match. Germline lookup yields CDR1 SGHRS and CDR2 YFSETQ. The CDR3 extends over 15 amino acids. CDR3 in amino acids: CASEGTGGAAGEAFF. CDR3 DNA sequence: TGCGCCAGTGAGGGGACAGGGGGCGCGGCGGGTGAAGCTTTCTTT.

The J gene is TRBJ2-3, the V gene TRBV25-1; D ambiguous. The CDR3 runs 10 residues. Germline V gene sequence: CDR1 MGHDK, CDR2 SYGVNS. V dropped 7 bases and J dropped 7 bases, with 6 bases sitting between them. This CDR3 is CASMSNTQYF. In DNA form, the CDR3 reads TGTGCCAGCATGAGCAATACGCAGTATTTT.

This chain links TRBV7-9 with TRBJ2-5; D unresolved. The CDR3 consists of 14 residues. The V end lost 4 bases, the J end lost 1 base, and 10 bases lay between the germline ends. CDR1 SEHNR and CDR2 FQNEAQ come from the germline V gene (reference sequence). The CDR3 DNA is TGTGCCAGCAGCTCCTCCGGCAGCCAAGAGACCCAGTACTTC. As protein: CASSSSGSQETQYF.

CDR3 DNA: TGTGCCAGTAGTATAGCGGGGAAGAGTGGAGAGACCCAGTACTTC. Translating it yields CASSIAGKSGETQYF. J is TRBJ2-5 and V is TRBV19; perhaps TRBD2 as D (5 bases). The CDR3 has 15 residues. The ends were cut back, 1 base at V and 4 bases at J, with 13 bases in the middle. Germline CDR1 is LNHDA and CDR2 is SQIVND (reference sequence).

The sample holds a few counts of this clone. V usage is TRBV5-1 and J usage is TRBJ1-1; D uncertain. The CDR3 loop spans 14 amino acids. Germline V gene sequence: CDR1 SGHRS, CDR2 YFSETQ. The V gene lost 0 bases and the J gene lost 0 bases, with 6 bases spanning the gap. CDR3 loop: CASSLERMNTEAFF. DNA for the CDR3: TGCGCCAGCAGCTTGGAACGGATGAACACTGAAGCTTTCTTT. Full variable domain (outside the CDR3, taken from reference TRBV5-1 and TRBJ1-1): KAGVTQTPRYLIKTRGQQVTLSCSPISGHRSVSWYQQTPGQGLQFLFEYFSETQRNKGNFPGRFSGRQFSNSRSEMNVSTLELGDSALYLCASSLERMNTEAFFGQGTRLTVV.

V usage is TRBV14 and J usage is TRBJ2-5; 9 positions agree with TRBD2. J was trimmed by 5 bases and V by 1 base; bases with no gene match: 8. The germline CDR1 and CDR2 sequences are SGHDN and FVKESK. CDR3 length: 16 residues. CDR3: CASSQGELAGWETQYF. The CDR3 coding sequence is TGTGCCAGCAGCCAAGGAGAGCTAGCGGGGTGGGAGACCCAGTACTTC.

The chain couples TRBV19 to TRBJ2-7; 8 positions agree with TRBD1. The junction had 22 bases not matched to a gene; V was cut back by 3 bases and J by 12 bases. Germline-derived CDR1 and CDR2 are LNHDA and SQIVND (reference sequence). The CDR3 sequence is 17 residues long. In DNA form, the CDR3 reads TGTGCCAGTAGTATTTATACGGTTGGACCGGACAGGGTGGCTCGGTACGTC. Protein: CASSIYTVGPDRVARYV.

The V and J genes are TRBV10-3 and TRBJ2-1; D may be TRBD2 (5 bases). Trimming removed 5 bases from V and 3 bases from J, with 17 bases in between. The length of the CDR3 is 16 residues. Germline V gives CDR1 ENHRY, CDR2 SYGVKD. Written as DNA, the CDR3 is TGTGCCATCAGTACAAAAGCGGAGACTTTCTACAATGAGCAGTTCTTC. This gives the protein CAISTKAETFYNEQFF.

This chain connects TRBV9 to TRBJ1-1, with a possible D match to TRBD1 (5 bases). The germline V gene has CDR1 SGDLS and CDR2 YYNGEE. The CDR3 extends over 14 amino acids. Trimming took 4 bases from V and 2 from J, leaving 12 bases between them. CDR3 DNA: TGTGCCAGCAGCCCCATAAGGGGAAACACTGAAGCTTTCTTT. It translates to CASSPIRGNTEAFF.

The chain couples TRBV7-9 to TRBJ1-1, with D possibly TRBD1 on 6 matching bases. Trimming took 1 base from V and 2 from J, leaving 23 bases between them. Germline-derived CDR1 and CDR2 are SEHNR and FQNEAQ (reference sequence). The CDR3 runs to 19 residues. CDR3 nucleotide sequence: TGTGCCAGCAGCTTAGTGGCGGGGGGCGCGAATCTAGTTAACACTGAAGCTTTCTTT. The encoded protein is CASSLVAGGANLVNTEAFF. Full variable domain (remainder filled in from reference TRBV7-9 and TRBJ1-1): DTGVSQNPRHKITKRGQNVTFRCDPISEHNRLYWYRQTLGQGPEFLTYFQNEAQLEKSRLLSDRFSAERPKGSFSTLEIQRTEQGDSAMYLCASSLVAGGANLVNTEAFFGQGTRLTVV.

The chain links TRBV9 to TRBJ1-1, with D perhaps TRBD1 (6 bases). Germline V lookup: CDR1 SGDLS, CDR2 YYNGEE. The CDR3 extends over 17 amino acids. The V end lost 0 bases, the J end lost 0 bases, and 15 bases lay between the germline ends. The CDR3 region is CASSVATGGTVNTEAFF. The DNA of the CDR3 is TGTGCCAGCAGCGTAGCTACTGGGGGCACAGTGAACACTGAAGCTTTCTTT.

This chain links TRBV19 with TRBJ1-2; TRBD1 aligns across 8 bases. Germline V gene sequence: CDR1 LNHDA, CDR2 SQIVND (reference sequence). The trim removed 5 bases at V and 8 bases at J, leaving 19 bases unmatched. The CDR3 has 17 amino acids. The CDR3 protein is CASSLSRQGASLDGYTF. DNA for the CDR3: TGTGCCAGTAGTCTCTCCAGGCAGGGGGCTAGCCTAGACGGCTACACCTTC.

Written as DNA, the CDR3 is TGTGCCAGCAGCTCATCTAGCGGGCAAACGGGGAATGAGCAGTTCTTC. Translation gives CASSSSSGQTGNEQFF. The V and J genes are TRBV5-4 and TRBJ2-1; 8 bases line up with TRBD2. The trim removed 3 bases at V and 7 bases at J, leaving 12 bases unmatched. The germline V gene encodes CDR1 SGHNT and CDR2 YYREEE (reference sequence). The CDR3 consists of 16 residues.

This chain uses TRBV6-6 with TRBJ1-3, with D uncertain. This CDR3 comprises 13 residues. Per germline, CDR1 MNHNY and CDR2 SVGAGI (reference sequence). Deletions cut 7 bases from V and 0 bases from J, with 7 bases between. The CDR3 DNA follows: TGTGCCAGCATACTGACCTCTGGAAACACCATATATTTT. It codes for CASILTSGNTIYF.

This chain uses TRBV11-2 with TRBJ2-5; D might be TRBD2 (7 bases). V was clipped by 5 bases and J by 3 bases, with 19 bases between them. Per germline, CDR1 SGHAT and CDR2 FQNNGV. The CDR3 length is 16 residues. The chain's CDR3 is CASSPLRGAVKETQYF. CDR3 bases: TGTGCCAGCAGCCCCCTACGGGGGGCGGTAAAAGAGACCCAGTACTTC.

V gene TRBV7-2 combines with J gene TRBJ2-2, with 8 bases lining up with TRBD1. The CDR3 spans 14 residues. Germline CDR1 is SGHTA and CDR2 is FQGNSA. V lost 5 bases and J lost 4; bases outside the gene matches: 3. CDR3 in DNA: TGTGCCAGCAGCCCCAGGGGGCTCACCGGGGAGCTGTTTTTT. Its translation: CASSPRGLTGELFF. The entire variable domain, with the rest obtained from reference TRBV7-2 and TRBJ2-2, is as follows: GAGVSQSPSNKVTEKGKDVELRCDPISGHTALYWYRQSLGQGLEFLIYFQGNSAPDKSGLPSDRFSAERTGGSVSTLTIQRTQQEDSAVYLCASSPRGLTGELFFGEGSRLTVL.

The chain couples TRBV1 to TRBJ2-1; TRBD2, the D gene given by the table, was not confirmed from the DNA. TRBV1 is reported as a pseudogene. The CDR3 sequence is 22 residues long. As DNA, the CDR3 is TGCACCAGCAGCCAACCCTATTCCGGGACTAGCGGGGGGCTAGCGTTGAATGGTGAGCAGTTCTTC. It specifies CTSSQPYSGTSGGLALNGEQFF.

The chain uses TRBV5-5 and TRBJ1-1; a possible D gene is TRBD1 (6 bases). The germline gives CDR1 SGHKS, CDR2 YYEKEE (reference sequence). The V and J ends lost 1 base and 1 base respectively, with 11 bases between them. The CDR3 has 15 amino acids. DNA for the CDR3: TGTGCCAGCAGCTTGTTGGGGGGCTCGAACACTGAAGCTTTCTTT. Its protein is CASSLLGGSNTEAFF. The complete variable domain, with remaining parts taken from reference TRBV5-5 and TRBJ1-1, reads DAGVTQSPTHLIKTRGQQVTLRCSPISGHKSVSWYQQVLGQGPQFIFQYYEKEERGRGNFPDRFSARQFPNYSSELNVNALLLGDSALYLCASSLLGGSNTEAFFGQGTRLTVV.

In DNA, the CDR3 is TGTGCCAGCAGCCGATGGACTAGCGGGGGCCCGAGGGAGGAGACCCAGTACTTC. Protein product: CASSRWTSGGPREETQYF. The gene calls are TRBV7-2 and TRBJ2-5; 13 nucleotides align to TRBD2. CDR3 size: 18 residues. Germline V gene lookup returns CDR1 SGHTA and CDR2 FQGNSA. The V gene end was trimmed by 5 bases and the J gene end by 5 bases; junction bases not matched to a gene: 14.

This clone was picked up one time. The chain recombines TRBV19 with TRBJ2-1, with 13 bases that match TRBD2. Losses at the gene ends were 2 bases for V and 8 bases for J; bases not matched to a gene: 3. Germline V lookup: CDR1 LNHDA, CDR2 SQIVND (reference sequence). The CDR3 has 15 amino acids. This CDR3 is CASSITSGGADEQFF. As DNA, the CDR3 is TGTGCCAGTAGTATAACTAGCGGGGGGGCGGATGAGCAGTTCTTC.